The 16 T cell receptor beta chains listed next were all sequenced from one sample in a study of regulatory T cells in long-lasting Graves disease. Time point defined: persistent/refractory GD, antithyroid drugs over 5 years with positive TRAb. RNA from PBMCs was the source of the TCR library. iRepertoire HTBI primers and Arm-PCR of CDR3 regions built TCR beta libraries. TCRdb re-derived calls from the multiplex PCR reads in MiXCR, one entry per CDR3 protein. Among around 500,000 distinct CDR3 sequences, roughly 20% were seen once, and the ten largest hold 6.5% to 8%. Sequencing used peripheral blood mononuclear cells (PBMCs), obtained when the disease was refractory, from a patient treated with antithyroid drugs. These receptors all come from a female donor with Graves disease.

With regard to this clonotype: This may come from a read error, since a much larger clone is one base off. V and J are TRBV24-1 and TRBJ2-2; maybe TRBD2 (5 bases). The CDR3 consists of 13 residues. Germline-derived CDR1 and CDR2 are KGHDR and SFDVKD. CDR3 nucleotide sequence: TGTGCCACCAGTGATGAAGCTCCCGGGAAGCTGTTTTTT. Protein sequence: CATSDEAPGKLFF.

This clonotype was recorded at least ten times. This chain uses TRBV6-1 with TRBJ2-2, with TRBD1 identical over 7 bases. The CDR3 has 13 amino acids. The V gene's germline CDR1 is MNHNS and CDR2 SASEGT. J lost 7 bases, V lost 7 bases, and 6 bases had no gene match. The CDR3 bases are TGTGCCAGCATCCGACAGGGTTACGGGGAGCTGTTTTTT. This sequence encodes CASIRQGYGELFF.

Ten or more counts support this clonotype. The rearrangement links TRBV27 to TRBJ1-1, with a weak D call TRBD1 (5 bases). In germline, CDR1 is MNHEY, CDR2 SMNVEV (reference sequence). The CDR3 is 13 amino acids. Trimming left V 2 bases short and J 10 bases short, with 14 bases between. CDR3 region: CASSLVAGWGAFF. The CDR3 region has the DNA TGTGCCAGCAGTTTAGTGGCAGGGTGGGGAGCTTTCTTT.

There are many counts of this clonotype. The CDR3 bases are TGTGCCAGCATAAGGTCCGGCGCGGGAGGGGCCTACGAGCAGTACTTC. This codes for CASIRSGAGGAYEQYF. This chain uses TRBV6-1 with TRBJ2-7; 9 nucleotides align to TRBD2. Germline V gene lookup returns CDR1 MNHNS and CDR2 SASEGT. The trim removed 7 bases at V and 2 bases at J, leaving 12 bases unmatched. The length of the CDR3 is 16 residues.

This rearrangement joins TRBV27 to TRBJ1-6, with a weak D call TRBD1 (5 bases). V gave up 6 bases and J gave up 9 bases, with 18 bases separating them. The CDR3 covers 15 residues. Looked up from germline, CDR1 is MNHEY and CDR2 is SMNVEV (reference sequence). The CDR3 here is CASSLSGGGGSPLHF. The CDR3 DNA reads as TGTGCCAGCAGCCTTTCCGGGGGGGGTGGTTCACCCCTCCACTTT.

The V and J genes are TRBV3-1 and TRBJ2-2; 7 bases align to TRBD2. The CDR3 loop spans 16 amino acids. J lost 1 base, V lost 4 bases, and 6 bases had no gene match. Germline V gene lookup returns CDR1 LGHDT and CDR2 YNNKEL (reference sequence). The CDR3 spells CASSRFAGENTGELFF. CDR3 nucleotides: TGTGCCAGCAGCCGTTTTGCGGGAGAGAACACCGGGGAGCTGTTTTTT.

This clonotype was recorded a few times. The chain couples TRBV7-9 to TRBJ2-7; TRBD2 agrees at 8 bases. Germline CDR1 SEHNR, CDR2 FQNEAQ (reference sequence). The CDR3 is 16 residues long. After removal of 5 bases from V and 0 bases from J, the junction contained 9 bases not matched to a gene. CDR3 region: CASSTNTREDSYEQYF. CDR3 DNA sequence: TGTGCCAGCAGCACGAATACGCGGGAGGACTCCTACGAGCAGTACTTC.

This clonotype appeared many times. This sequence joins TRBV7-2 and TRBJ2-5; D ambiguous. The germline V and J ends were trimmed by 2 bases and 2 bases, with 9 bases remaining between them. CDR3 size: 14 residues. The V gene's germline CDR1 is SGHTA and CDR2 FQGNSA. CDR3: CASSLSGLQETQYF. The CDR3 coding sequence is TGTGCCAGCAGCTTAAGTGGTTTGCAAGAGACCCAGTACTTC.

This clonotype has just one count. A much more abundant neighbour one base away suggests this may be a read error. The missing conserved phenylalanine or tryptophan at the end of this CDR3 makes a read error likely. The gene calls are TRBV6-5 and TRBJ2-7; TRBD1 might be the D (5 bases). This CDR3 is 15 amino acids long. Germline V gene data show CDR1 as MNHEY and CDR2 as SVGAGI. The V end lost 0 bases, the J end lost 1 base, and 10 bases lay between the germline ends. This CDR3 is CASSYSRYRSYEQYS. CDR3 bases: TGTGCCAGCAGTTACTCGAGGTACAGGTCCTACGAGCAGTACTCC.

This clonotype was counted a few times. The V and J genes are TRBV30 and TRBJ1-5, with a tentative D call TRBD1 (5 bases). CDR3 length: 12 residues. Germline V CDR1 and CDR2: GTSNPN, SVGIG (reference sequence). Trimming cost V 2 bases and J 9 bases, with 11 bases left between them. The DNA of the CDR3 is TGTGCCTGGAGTCCCGGGGGAAGGCCCCAGCATTTT. Translated: CAWSPGGRPQHF.

The rearrangement links TRBV20-1 to TRBJ1-1; 9 nucleotides line up with TRBD1. This CDR3 spans 14 amino acids. Germline CDR1 and CDR2: DFQATT and SNEGSKA (reference sequence). With V trimmed by 5 bases and J by 0 bases, 4 bases remained unmatched. The CDR3 nucleotides read TGCAGTGCTGCCGGACAGGGGATGAACACTGAAGCTTTCTTT. Protein product: CSAAGQGMNTEAFF.

The chain couples TRBV20-1 to TRBJ2-4; D not resolved. Trimming removed 1 base at V and 5 bases at J, with 6 bases between. This CDR3 has 12 residues. The germline V gene encodes CDR1 DFQATT and CDR2 SNEGSKA (reference sequence). CDR3 protein: CSARVDENIQYF. The CDR3 DNA sequence: TGCAGTGCTAGAGTGGATGAAAACATTCAGTACTTC.

This clonotype was picked up many times. The chain has TRBV5-4 and TRBJ2-2; D remains unclear. CDR1 SGHNT and CDR2 YYREEE come from the germline V gene (reference sequence). CDR3 length: 16 residues. V was clipped by 2 bases and J by 0 bases, with 11 bases between them. The chain's CDR3 is CASSFLATANTGELFF. CDR3 nucleotides: TGTGCCAGCAGCTTCTTGGCGACCGCGAACACCGGGGAGCTGTTTTTT.

This clonotype was picked up a small number of times. A single base separates this from a much larger clone, so it may be a read error. The gene calls are TRBV18 and TRBJ1-2; 8 nucleotides align to TRBD1. The junction had 3 bases not matched to a gene; V was cut back by 4 bases and J by 2 bases. There are 14 residues in the CDR3. Germline values: CDR1 KGHSH, CDR2 LQKENI. The CDR3 DNA reads TGTGCCAGCTCACTCCGGGACAGGAACTATGGCTACACCTTC. Translation: CASSLRDRNYGYTF.

This clonotype has at least ten counts. This chain links TRBV7-2 with TRBJ1-5, with D possibly TRBD1 on 5 matching bases. Trimming removed 5 bases from V and 7 bases from J, with 12 bases in between. CDR1 is SGHTA and CDR2 is FQGNSA in the germline V gene. This CDR3 has 13 residues. In nucleotides, the CDR3 is TGTGCCAGCAGCGCGCAGGGAGGGCAGCCCCAGCATTTT. Protein product: CASSAQGGQPQHF.

This clonotype was seen many times. The chain recombines TRBV11-2 with TRBJ1-5; D is ambiguous. The CDR3 extends over 14 amino acids. Trimming cost V 3 bases and J 4 bases, with 10 bases left between them. CDR1 and CDR2 from the germline V gene are SGHAT and FQNNGV. The CDR3 bases are TGTGCCAGCAGCTTGGGCAGTAAAAATCAGCCCCAGCATTTT. It specifies CASSLGSKNQPQHF.